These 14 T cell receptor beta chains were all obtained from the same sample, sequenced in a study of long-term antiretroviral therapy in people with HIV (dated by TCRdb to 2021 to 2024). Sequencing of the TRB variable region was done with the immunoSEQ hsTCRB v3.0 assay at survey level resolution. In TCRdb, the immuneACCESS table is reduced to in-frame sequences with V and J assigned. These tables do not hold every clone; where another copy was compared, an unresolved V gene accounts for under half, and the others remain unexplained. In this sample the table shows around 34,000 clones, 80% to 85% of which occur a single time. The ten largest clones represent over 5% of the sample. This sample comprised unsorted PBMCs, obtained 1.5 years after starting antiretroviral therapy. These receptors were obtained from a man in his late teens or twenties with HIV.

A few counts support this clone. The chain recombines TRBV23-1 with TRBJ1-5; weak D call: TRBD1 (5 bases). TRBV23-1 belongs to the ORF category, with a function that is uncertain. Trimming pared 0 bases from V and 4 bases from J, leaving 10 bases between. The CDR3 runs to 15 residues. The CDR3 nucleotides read TGCGCCAGCAGTCAATCATTACGGGGGAATCAGCCCCAGCATTTT. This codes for CASSQSLRGNQPQHF.

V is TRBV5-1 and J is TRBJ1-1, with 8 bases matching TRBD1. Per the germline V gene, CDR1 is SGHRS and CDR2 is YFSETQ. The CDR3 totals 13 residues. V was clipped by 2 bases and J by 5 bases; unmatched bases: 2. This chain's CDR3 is CASSFTGGTEAFF. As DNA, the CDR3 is TGCGCCAGCAGCTTTACAGGGGGGACTGAAGCTTTCTTT.

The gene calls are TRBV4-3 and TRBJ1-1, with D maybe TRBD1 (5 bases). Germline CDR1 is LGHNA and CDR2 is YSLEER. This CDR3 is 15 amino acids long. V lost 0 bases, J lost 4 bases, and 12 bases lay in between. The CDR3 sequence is CASSQEPGFATEAFF. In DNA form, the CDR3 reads TGCGCCAGCAGCCAAGAACCAGGGTTTGCCACTGAAGCTTTCTTT.

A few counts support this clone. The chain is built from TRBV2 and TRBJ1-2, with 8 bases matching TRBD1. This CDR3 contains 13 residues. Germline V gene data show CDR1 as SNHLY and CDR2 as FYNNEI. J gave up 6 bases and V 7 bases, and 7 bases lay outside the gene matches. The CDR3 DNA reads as TGTGCCAGCAACCGACAGGGGCGGGATGGCTACACCTTC. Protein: CASNRQGRDGYTF.

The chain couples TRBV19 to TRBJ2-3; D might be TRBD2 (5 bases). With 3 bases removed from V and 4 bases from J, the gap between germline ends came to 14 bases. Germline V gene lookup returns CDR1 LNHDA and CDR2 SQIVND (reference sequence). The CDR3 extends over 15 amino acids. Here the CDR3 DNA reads TGTGCCAGTAGTATCCTGGGATCGAGGGCAGATACGCAGTATTTT. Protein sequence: CASSILGSRADTQYF.

CDR3 in DNA: TGTGCCAGCAGCTTAAACGCGGGAGGGGGAAGTACGTACGAGCAGTACTTC. It yields the protein CASSLNAGGGSTYEQYF. The chain couples TRBV7-9 to TRBJ2-7; 9 positions agree with TRBD2. This CDR3 comprises 17 residues. Germline V gives CDR1 SEHNR, CDR2 FQNEAQ (reference sequence). V gave up 2 bases and J gave up 4 bases; unmatched junction bases: 12.

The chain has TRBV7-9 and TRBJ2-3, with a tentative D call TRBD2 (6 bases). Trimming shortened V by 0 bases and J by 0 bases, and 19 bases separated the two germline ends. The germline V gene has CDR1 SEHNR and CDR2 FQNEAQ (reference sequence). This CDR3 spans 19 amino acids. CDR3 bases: TGTGCCAGCAGCTTAGCATTTTTGGCGGGAAAAGCTAGCACAGATACGCAGTATTTT. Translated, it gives CASSLAFLAGKASTDTQYF.

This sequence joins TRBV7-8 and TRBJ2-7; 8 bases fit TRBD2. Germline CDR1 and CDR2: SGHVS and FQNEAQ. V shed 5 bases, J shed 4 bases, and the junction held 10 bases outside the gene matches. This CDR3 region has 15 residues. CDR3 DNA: TGTGCCAGCAGCCCTTCAAGCGGGAGTTCTTACGAGCAGTACTTC. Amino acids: CASSPSSGSSYEQYF.

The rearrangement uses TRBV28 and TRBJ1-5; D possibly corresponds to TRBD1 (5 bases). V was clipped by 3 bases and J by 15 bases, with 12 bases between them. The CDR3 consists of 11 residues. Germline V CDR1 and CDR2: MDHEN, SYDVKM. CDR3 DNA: TGTGCCAGCAGTTTGGGGACTACTTGGCATTTT. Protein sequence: CASSLGTTWHF.

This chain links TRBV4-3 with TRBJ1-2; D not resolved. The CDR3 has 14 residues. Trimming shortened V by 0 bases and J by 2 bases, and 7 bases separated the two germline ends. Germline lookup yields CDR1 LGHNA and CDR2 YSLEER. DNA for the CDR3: TGCGCCAGCAGCCAAGAAGCGGCCAACTATGGCTACACCTTC. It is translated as CASSQEAANYGYTF.

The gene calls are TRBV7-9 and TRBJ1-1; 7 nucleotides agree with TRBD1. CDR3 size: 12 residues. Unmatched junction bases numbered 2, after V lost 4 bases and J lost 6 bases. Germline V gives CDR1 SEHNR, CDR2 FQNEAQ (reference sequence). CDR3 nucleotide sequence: TGTGCCAGCAGCTCACAGGGGTCTGAAGCTTTCTTT. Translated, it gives CASSSQGSEAFF.

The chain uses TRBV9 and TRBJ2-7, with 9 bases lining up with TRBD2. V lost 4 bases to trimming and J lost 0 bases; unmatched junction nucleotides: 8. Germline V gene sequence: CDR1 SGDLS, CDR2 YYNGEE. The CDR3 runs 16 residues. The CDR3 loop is CASSRGAGGNSYEQYF. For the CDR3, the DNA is TGTGCCAGCAGCCGGGGGGCGGGAGGGAACTCCTACGAGCAGTACTTC.

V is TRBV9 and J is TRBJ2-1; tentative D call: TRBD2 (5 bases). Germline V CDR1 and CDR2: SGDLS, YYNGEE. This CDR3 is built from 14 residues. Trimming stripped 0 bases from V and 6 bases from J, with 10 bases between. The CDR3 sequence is CASSVEPSSNEQFF. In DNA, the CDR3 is TGTGCCAGCAGCGTAGAACCTAGCTCCAATGAGCAGTTCTTC.

The CDR3: CASSLIYREDGGNTIYF. The CDR3 DNA follows: TGTGCCAGCTCACTCATTTACAGGGAAGACGGCGGAAACACCATATATTTT. V gene TRBV18 combines with J gene TRBJ1-3, with D possibly TRBD1 on 6 matching bases. The V end was cut by 4 bases, the J end by 4 bases, with 20 bases between. The germline CDR1 and CDR2 sequences are KGHSH and LQKENI. This CDR3 region has 17 residues.